The 22 T cell receptor beta chains listed next were all sequenced from one sample in a study of T cell repertoires in aging, cancer and after chemotherapy. The template was genomic DNA from peripheral blood, not RNA. A mixed TRB-A/B primer pool amplified rearranged TRB by multiplex touch-down PCR. A single record per CDR3 protein comes from TCRdb applying MiXCR to the multiplex PCR reads. The table shows thousands of distinct CDR3 sequences, with 25% to 30% occurring only once. Sample: blood. The receptors were gathered from a human donor with a solid tumor.

The CDR3 sequence is CATSRDGDREKTQYF. CDR3 sequence (DNA): TGTGCCACCAGCAGAGATGGGGACAGGGAGAAGACCCAGTACTTC. The rearrangement joins TRBV15 to TRBJ2-5, with TRBD1 matching 9 bases. The germline V gene encodes CDR1 LNHNV and CDR2 YYDKDF (reference sequence). The V gene end was trimmed by 0 bases and the J gene end by 6 bases; junction bases not matched to a gene: 5. The CDR3 sequence is 15 residues long.

Judged by abundance, this clonotype is medium-sized. This chain connects TRBV12-3 or TRBV12-4 to TRBJ2-3; 9 bases align to TRBD2. V lost 7 bases, J lost 4 bases, and 6 bases stayed unmatched. This CDR3 contains 14 residues. The chain's CDR3 is CASNVAGEADTQYF. CDR3 nucleotides: TGTGCCAGCAATGTAGCGGGGGAGGCAGATACGCAGTATTTT.

Worth noting for this clonotype: A much larger clone sits a single nucleotide away, making a read error possible. The rearrangement joins TRBV24-1 to TRBJ2-3, with D uncertain. CDR1 KGHDR and CDR2 SFDVKD come from the germline V gene. The CDR3 loop spans 13 amino acids. As DNA, the CDR3 is TGTGCCACCAGTGATTTGCACCAGGATACGCAGTTTTTT. Translated, it gives CATSDLHQDTQFF.

This clonotype rates as medium-sized. V usage is TRBV27 and J usage is TRBJ1-2; TRBD1 aligns across 9 bases. CDR1 is MNHEY and CDR2 is SMNVEV in the germline V gene (reference sequence). Trimming at V came to 2 bases and at J to 3 bases, leaving 7 bases not matched to a gene. This CDR3 is built from 16 residues. CDR3 bases: TGTGCCAGCAGTTTACAGAGGGACAGGGCTGACTATGGCTACACCTTC. This translates into CASSLQRDRADYGYTF.

By share of the sample, this clonotype is large. V and J are TRBV29-1 and TRBJ2-1; 11 nucleotides match TRBD2. From germline, CDR1 is SQVTM and CDR2 ANQGSEA. The CDR3 sequence is 15 residues long. The J segment lost 9 bases and the V segment lost 3 bases, leaving 10 bases of the junction unmatched. The CDR3 sequence: CSVDSLSSGGREQFF. The CDR3 DNA reads as TGCAGCGTTGATTCCTTGTCTAGCGGGGGGCGTGAGCAGTTCTTC.

V usage is TRBV11-2 and J usage is TRBJ2-5; D unresolved. Trimming pared 5 bases from V and 0 bases from J, leaving 16 bases between. The V gene's germline CDR1 is SGHAT and CDR2 FQNNGV. This CDR3 region has 16 residues. CDR3 sequence (DNA): TGTGCCAGCAGCCCCACCACGGGTCGGAACCAAGAGACCCAGTACTTC. This sequence encodes CASSPTTGRNQETQYF.

There are a few counts of this clonotype. This chain uses TRBV7-2 with TRBJ2-3; TRBD1 is a possible D gene (6 bases). Deletions cut 6 bases from V and 10 bases from J, with 14 bases between. The CDR3 is made up of 12 amino acids. Germline V CDR1 and CDR2: SGHTA, FQGNSA. The CDR3: CASSNRESAQYF. As DNA, the CDR3 is TGTGCCAGCAGTAACAGGGAATCCGCGCAGTATTTT.

V is TRBV7-9 and J is TRBJ1-1; D is undetermined. Germline V lookup: CDR1 SEHNR, CDR2 FQNEAQ (reference sequence). The V and J ends lost 3 bases and 1 base respectively, with 6 bases between them. The CDR3 is made up of 13 amino acids. The CDR3 bases are TGTGCCAGCAGCTTCTCTGGGAACACTGAAGCTTTCTTT. It specifies CASSFSGNTEAFF.

This clonotype was observed a few times. CDR3 in DNA: TGCGCCAGCAGCCAAGAAGGATCAGGGGAGGCCGGGGAGCTGTTTTTT. Its translation is CASSQEGSGEAGELFF. The chain has TRBV4-3 and TRBJ2-2; D tentatively fits TRBD1 or TRBD2 (6 bases each). This CDR3 region has 16 residues. Germline loops: CDR1 LGHNA, CDR2 YSLEER. The germline V and J ends were trimmed by 0 bases and 6 bases, with 14 bases remaining between them.

This clonotype was seen a few times. The V call is TRBV19, the J call TRBJ2-1; 13 bases match TRBD2. Looked up from germline, CDR1 is LNHDA and CDR2 is SQIVND (reference sequence). V dropped 5 bases and J dropped 4; count of bases not matched to a gene: 5. The CDR3 has 16 amino acids. The CDR3 protein is CASSSATSGGYNEQFF. The CDR3 nucleotides read TGTGCCAGTAGTTCCGCGACTAGCGGGGGGTACAATGAGCAGTTCTTC.

This clonotype showed up just a few times. The CDR3 loop is CASSKDKFNLYEQYF. CDR3 DNA: TGTGCCAGCAGTAAGGACAAATTTAATCTCTACGAGCAGTACTTC. The V call is TRBV27, the J call TRBJ2-7; TRBD1 might be the D (5 bases). Between the trimmed V and J ends, which lost 5 bases and 3 bases, there was a span of 17 bases. CDR3 length: 15 residues. CDR1 is MNHEY, CDR2 SMNVEV, per germline (reference sequence).

This clonotype has more than one count but fewer than ten. V is TRBV20-1 and J is TRBJ1-2; D may be TRBD1 (6 bases). The CDR3 has 16 amino acids. Germline V gene sequence: CDR1 DFQATT, CDR2 SNEGSKA (reference sequence). V gave up 6 bases and J gave up 0 bases, with 20 bases separating them. As DNA, the CDR3 is TGCAGTGCCATTGGAAGCAGGTCAGGGGCTAACTATGGCTACACCTTC. Amino acids: CSAIGSRSGANYGYTF.

By share, this clonotype counts as medium-sized. J is TRBJ1-2 and V is TRBV19, with a possible D match to TRBD1 (6 bases). V lost 7 bases and J lost 4, with 16 bases in between. The CDR3 has 14 amino acids. The germline CDR1 and CDR2 sequences are LNHDA and SQIVND (reference sequence). CDR3 amino acids: CASNTRGQGYGYTF. The CDR3 DNA reads as TGTGCCAGTAACACCCGGGGGCAGGGCTATGGCTACACCTTC.

As regards this clonotype: A much larger clonotype is one base distant, so this may be a read error. The chain combines TRBV19 with TRBJ1-5, with 9 positions matching TRBD1. Germline V gene sequence: CDR1 LNHDA, CDR2 SQIVND (reference sequence). This CDR3 region has 18 residues. The CDR3 sequence: CASSAPGQGIGSNQPQNF. For the CDR3, the DNA is TGTGCCAGTAGTGCCCCGGGACAGGGAATAGGAAGCAATCAGCCCCAGAATTTT.

The J gene is TRBJ2-3, the V gene TRBV7-2; the match to TRBD2 covers 8 bases. Per the germline V gene, CDR1 is SGHTA and CDR2 is FQGNSA. V dropped 6 bases and J dropped 0; count of bases not matched to a gene: 2. The CDR3 has 14 residues. CDR3 sequence (DNA): TGTGCCAGCAGAGCGGGGGCTAGCACAGATACGCAGTATTTT. This translates into CASRAGASTDTQYF.

This clonotype turned up a few times. V and J are TRBV7-9 and TRBJ1-2; D ambiguous. The CDR3 sequence is 13 residues long. CDR1 and CDR2 (germline): SEHNR, FQNEAQ (reference sequence). Trimming pared 6 bases from V and 4 bases from J, leaving 12 bases between. CDR3 DNA: TGTGCCAGCAGTTTGGGGATTTCCTATGGCTACACCTTC. Translation gives CASSLGISYGYTF.

By share, this clonotype ranks as medium-sized. V is TRBV12-3 or TRBV12-4 and J is TRBJ2-1; no definite D call. This CDR3 comprises 14 residues. V was clipped by 5 bases and J by 5 bases, with 13 bases between them. As DNA, the CDR3 is TGTGCCAGCAGTAGGATCGGATTACACAATGAGCAGTTCTTC. Protein product: CASSRIGLHNEQFF.

This clonotype was detected a few times. The rearrangement uses TRBV20-1 and TRBJ1-4; TRBD1 is a possible D gene (5 bases). The CDR3 covers 13 residues. V was pared by 3 bases and J by 7 bases, with 12 bases between. The germline V gene has CDR1 DFQATT and CDR2 SNEGSKA (reference sequence). Here the CDR3 DNA reads TGCAGTGCTAGCTCCGGGGGTGGTGAAAAACTGTTTTTT. It codes for CSASSGGGEKLFF.

The chain uses TRBV6-4 and TRBJ1-3, with TRBD1 matching 7 bases. From germline, CDR1 is MRHNA and CDR2 SNTAGT. The CDR3 is made up of 15 amino acids. J gave up 2 bases and V 5 bases, and 6 bases lay outside the gene matches. This CDR3 reads CASSSTGAPGNTIYF. The CDR3 DNA reads TGTGCCAGCAGTTCAACAGGGGCGCCTGGAAACACCATATATTTT.

This clonotype has only a few counts. The gene calls are TRBV6-5 and TRBJ2-7; D is undetermined. Deletions cut 5 bases from V and 3 bases from J, with 23 bases between. The CDR3 has 17 amino acids. The germline CDR1 and CDR2 sequences are MNHEY and SVGAGI. The CDR3 sequence: CASSEANWYVGYYEQYF. The CDR3 DNA reads TGTGCCAGCAGTGAAGCGAACTGGTACGTGGGTTACTACGAGCAGTACTTC.

For this clonotype: The junction does not match germline at one end; this may be a read error. This rearrangement joins TRBV15 to TRBJ2-2, with 8 bases matching TRBD2. Per the germline V gene, CDR1 is LNHNV and CDR2 is YYDKDF (reference sequence). This CDR3 comprises 17 residues. The CDR3 DNA follows: TGTGCCACCAGTAGAGGGGTCGGCGGGGGGCCAACCGGGGAGCTGTTTTTT. Translating gives CATSRGVGGGPTGELFF.

This clonotype was observed a few times. The gene calls are TRBV4-2 and TRBJ2-1, with no clear D. CDR1 and CDR2 (germline): LGHNA, YNFKEQ. This CDR3 contains 13 residues. Trimming took off 0 bases at V and 10 bases at J, with 10 bases between the two ends. The CDR3 nucleotides are TGTGCCAGCAGCCAAGAAGTATCATGGGAGCAGTTCTTC. It codes for CASSQEVSWEQFF.